This is a list of T cell receptor beta chains from one sample in a study of cytomegalovirus exposure and HLA in healthy donors. Assay used: immunoSEQ multiplex PCR; TCRdb lists only in-frame clones, some missing. The top ten hold more than 1.5% of the sample, which has roughly 250,000 clones, almost 85% seen once. Material for sequencing was PBMCs. The receptors were gathered from a woman aged 40 to 55 in good health and CMV-seropositive. The CDR3 runs from the conserved cysteine through the conserved F or W.

v_call	j_call	cdr3_length	cdr3_aa
TRBV19	TRBJ1-1	15	CASSPRTGSGTEAFF
TRBV7-2	TRBJ2-3	15	CASSTRQGGTDTQYF
TRBV28	TRBJ1-5	17	CASSPPQRVNSNQPQHF
TRBV28	TRBJ1-5	14	CASSLFVVGEPQHF
TRBV5-1	-	15	CASSLDGISNQPQYF
TRBV7-8	TRBJ2-5	14	CASSTTETQETQYF
TRBV28	TRBJ1-6	15	CASSQFSTASSPLHF
TRBV6-1	TRBJ1-4	15	CASSDPQRGKEKLFF
TRBV11-3	TRBJ2-1	16	CASSSPPPGSYNEQFF
TRBV6-1	TRBJ1-1	13	CASNPSSNTEAFF
TRBV7-2	TRBJ1-4	15	CASSSSNTPNEKLFF
TRBV14	TRBJ2-7	14	CASSQDVRFYEQYF
TRBV11-2	TRBJ2-7	15	CASTRLAESSYEQYF
TRBV7-9	TRBJ2-5	15	CASSRGTSGGETQYF
TRBV27	TRBJ1-5	12	CASRSGGQPQHF
TRBV18	TRBJ2-3	15	CASSPPGRGTDTQYF
TRBV5-1	TRBJ1-5	15	CASSLDGAINQPQHF
TRBV7-2	TRBJ1-3	15	CASSFFGGPGNTIYF
TRBV18	TRBJ2-7	14	CASSPQGAGHEQYF
TRBV27	TRBJ2-7	12	CASSPNSYEQYF
TRBV6-5	TRBJ2-5	16	CASSWGSSGGIRAQYF